This TCR beta chain was identified in a study of human thymus T cells. Thymic resections from corrective heart surgery supplied the tissue. The V end lost 7 bases, the J end lost 0 bases, and 13 bases lay between the germline ends. Germline CDR1 is MDHEN and CDR2 is SYDVKM. The CDR3 runs 14 residues. The method was immunoSEQ multiplex PCR; TCRdb's version includes in-frame clones alone and lacks a portion of them. This table holds approximately 70,000 clones, about 95% found once. The V call is TRBV28, the J call TRBJ2-7, with D hard to call. This clonotype was obtained from a girl under three years old with a congenital heart defect but otherwise immunologically healthy. What was sequenced was thymus tissue. The CDR3 DNA sequence: TGTGCCAGCACCGCCCTCAGTACCTCCTACGAGCAGTACTTC. Translating gives CASTALSTSYEQYF.